These 27 T cell receptor beta chains share one sample of origin, sequenced in a study of monozygotic twins with inflammatory bowel disease (dated by TCRdb to between 2019 and 2020). Receptor libraries were prepared by 5' RACE. Sequencer: Illumina HiSeq 2500. Based on TCRdb reprocessing of the reads, there is one entry per CDR3 protein sequence, and DNA is missing. The sample table gives just over 300,000 distinct CDR3 sequences. The ten top clones hold 5.6% of the sample. Sequenced: blood. All receptors derive from a human donor with ulcerative colitis or Crohn's disease, or a healthy co-twin of an affected twin (not recorded which).

The J gene is TRBJ1-1, the V gene TRBV6-4. Germline V gives CDR1 MRHNA, CDR2 SNTAGT. This CDR3 spans 14 amino acids. The CDR3 sequence: CASAAGGVNTEAFF.

The V gene is TRBV5-1, the J gene TRBJ1-1. Germline-derived CDR1 and CDR2 are SGHRS and YFSETQ. This CDR3 contains 15 residues. The CDR3: CASSLEAVMNTEAFF.

This chain joins TRBV29-1 and TRBJ2-5. This CDR3 comprises 13 residues. In germline, CDR1 is SQVTM, CDR2 ANQGSEA. CDR3 amino acids: CSVDKGYQETQYF.

The rearrangement links TRBV29-1 to TRBJ2-3; TCRdb names TRBD2, which stays unverified in the absence of DNA. This CDR3 has 15 amino acids. CDR1 and CDR2 from the germline V gene are SQVTM and ANQGSEA. CDR3 sequence: CSVEDWDLPGDTQYF.

This chain links TRBV3-1 with TRBJ1-5. The CDR3 has 12 amino acids. Germline CDR1 and CDR2: LGHDT and YNNKEL (reference sequence). This CDR3 is CASSQGDQPQHF.

The gene calls are TRBV21-1 and TRBJ2-1; TCRdb gives TRBD1 as the D gene, but with no DNA this cannot be confirmed. TRBV21-1 is reported as a pseudogene. The CDR3 spans 16 residues. This chain's CDR3 is CASSTARQGACNEQFF.

The chain couples TRBV11-2 to TRBJ2-1; TCRdb picks TRBD2, but there is no DNA to check that call. The CDR3 has 18 residues. CDR1 and CDR2 from the germline V gene are SGHAT and FQNNGV. CDR3 sequence reads: CASSLRTSGGAGYNEQFF.

The genes are TRBV2 and TRBJ1-5; TCRdb selects TRBD1, and the lack of DNA leaves this call unchecked. CDR1 and CDR2 from the germline V gene are SNHLY and FYNNEI. This CDR3 has 13 residues. The CDR3 reads CASSVAVTGPQHF.

The chain uses TRBV4-3 and TRBJ2-7; TCRdb calls TRBD1, which cannot be checked without DNA. Germline-derived CDR1 and CDR2 are LGHNA and YSLEER. This CDR3 comprises 18 residues. This CDR3 is CASSQDWGRDRRWYEQYF.

The chain is built from TRBV7-8 and TRBJ2-2; TCRdb lists TRBD1, though no DNA is available to test this call. The CDR3 extends over 15 amino acids. The germline V gene encodes CDR1 SGHVS and CDR2 FQNEAQ. CDR3 loop: CASSFGTIAAGELFF. Looking up the rest from reference TRBV7-8 and TRBJ2-2 gives the full variable domain: GAGVSQSPRYKVAKRGQDVALRCDPISGHVSLFWYQQALGQGPEFLTYFQNEAQLDKSGLPSDRFFAERPEGSVSTLKIQRTQQEDSAVYLCASSFGTIAAGELFFGEGSRLTVL.

The V call is TRBV29-1, the J call TRBJ2-7; TCRdb outputs TRBD1, but without DNA this stays unchecked. The germline V gene has CDR1 SQVTM and CDR2 ANQGSEA. This CDR3 is 12 amino acids long. CDR3 amino acids: CSARVVTYEQYF.

CDR3: CASSYATSTPYNEQFF. This chain connects TRBV6-5 to TRBJ2-1; TCRdb's assignment of TRBD2 cannot be checked, as there is no DNA. CDR3 length: 16 amino acids. Germline lookup yields CDR1 MNHEY and CDR2 SVGAGI.

The chain links TRBV24-1 to TRBJ1-5. CDR1 KGHDR and CDR2 SFDVKD come from the germline V gene. There are 13 residues in the CDR3. The CDR3 spells CATSGRSNQPQHF.

The chain employs TRBV6-2 or TRBV6-3 and TRBJ1-1. The CDR3 contains 12 residues. Germline lookup yields CDR1 MNHEY and CDR2 SVGEGT. The CDR3 sequence is CASSYVGTEAFF.

V is TRBV5-6 and J is TRBJ2-4. Germline V gene data show CDR1 as SGHDT and CDR2 as YYEEEE. The CDR3 is made up of 16 amino acids. This CDR3 reads CASSLLSQLAKNIQYF.

The rearrangement uses TRBV18 and TRBJ1-1; TCRdb calls TRBD1, which cannot be checked without DNA. Looked up from germline, CDR1 is KGHSH and CDR2 is LQKENI. The CDR3 runs 13 residues. This chain's CDR3 is CASSPDRYTEAFF.

The chain is built from TRBV28 and TRBJ1-4; without DNA, the TCRdb call of TRBD1 cannot be checked. Germline V gene sequence: CDR1 MDHEN, CDR2 SYDVKM. The CDR3 has 14 amino acids. CDR3 residues: CASSLTGANEKLFF.

This chain links TRBV7-2 with TRBJ1-2; TCRdb calls TRBD1, which cannot be checked without DNA. The CDR3 is made up of 13 amino acids. The germline CDR1 and CDR2 sequences are SGHTA and FQGNSA. This CDR3 reads CASSPQGVNGYTF.

V and J are TRBV28 and TRBJ1-2; there is no DNA to check the TCRdb D call of TRBD1. This CDR3 comprises 12 residues. Germline CDR1 reads MDHEN; CDR2 reads SYDVKM. CDR3 protein: CASNDRNYGYTF.

The rearrangement joins TRBV6-5 to TRBJ2-2; the TCRdb D gene call, TRBD1, has no DNA to confirm it. Per germline, CDR1 MNHEY and CDR2 SVGAGI. The CDR3 has 17 residues. CDR3 residues: CASSYPSGQGNTGELFF.

The CDR3 loop reads CASSWGLLSYEQYF. This chain joins TRBV6-5 and TRBJ2-7; as DNA is missing, the TRBD1 call by TCRdb cannot be tested. CDR3 length: 14 residues. CDR1 is MNHEY, CDR2 SVGAGI, per germline.

V is TRBV19 and J is TRBJ2-7; the TCRdb call, TRBD1, lacks DNA for checking. CDR1 LNHDA and CDR2 SQIVND come from the germline V gene (reference sequence). This CDR3 contains 15 residues. The chain's CDR3 is CASSIPGGLSYEQYF.

This rearrangement joins TRBV7-3 to TRBJ2-3; the D call of TRBD1 rests on TCRdb alone, since no DNA is present to check it. Per the germline V gene, CDR1 is SGHTA and CDR2 is FQGTGA. CDR3 length: 14 residues. Here the CDR3 reads CASSSEGGTDTQYF.

The chain has TRBV12-3 or TRBV12-4 and TRBJ2-4; as DNA is missing, the TRBD1 call by TCRdb cannot be tested. The CDR3 covers 16 residues. The CDR3 protein is CASSPQESTAKNIQYF.

This CDR3 is CASKSGPVQETQYF. V usage is TRBV6-1 and J usage is TRBJ2-5; with no DNA, the TCRdb D assignment of TRBD2 cannot be verified. The CDR3 extends over 14 amino acids. Germline V lookup: CDR1 MNHNS, CDR2 SASEGT.

The rearrangement links TRBV2 to TRBJ2-7; TCRdb names TRBD1, which stays unverified in the absence of DNA. This CDR3 has 13 residues. Germline CDR1 is SNHLY and CDR2 is FYNNEI. This chain's CDR3 is CAEGGPSDYEQYF.

V and J are TRBV12-3 or TRBV12-4 and TRBJ2-7; TCRdb indicates TRBD1, and absent DNA this call remains unverified. This CDR3 is 16 amino acids long. CDR3 amino acids: CASTLGKGAGYFEQYF.